One and the same sample provided the 9 T cell receptor beta chains below, sequenced in a study of CD8 T cells in Susac syndrome. cDNA came from roughly 0.47 to 1 ug RNA primed by random hexamers. TCRdb reprocessed the immunoSEQ multiplex PCR reads with MiXCR, giving one entry per CDR3 protein. The top ten clones hold approximately 0.12% of a sample with about 400,000 distinct CDR3 sequences, approximately 85% of them seen once. Sequencing input: CD8+ T cells from PBMCs. Receptors originate from a human donor with multiple sclerosis.

The J gene is TRBJ2-7, the V gene TRBV30; D might be TRBD1 (6 bases). This CDR3 has 14 amino acids. The germline CDR1 and CDR2 sequences are GTSNPN and SVGIG (reference sequence). Trimming cost V 5 bases and J 1 base, with 15 bases left between them. The CDR3 protein is CAWSGHQVSYEQYF. CDR3 DNA: TGTGCCTGGTCGGGACACCAAGTATCCTACGAGCAGTACTTC. The variable domain in full, completed from reference TRBV30 and TRBJ2-7, reads SQTIHQWPATLVQPVGSPLSLECTVEGTSNPNLYWYRQAAGRGLQLLFYSVGIGQISSEVPQNLSASRPQDRQFILSSKKLLLSDSGFYLCAWSGHQVSYEQYFGPGTRLTVT.

This chain uses TRBV30 with TRBJ2-7; D gene unclear. The V gene's germline CDR1 is GTSNPN and CDR2 SVGIG (reference sequence). The V end was cut by 0 bases, the J end by 3 bases, with 9 bases between. The CDR3 covers 13 residues. The CDR3: CAWSVVYLYEQYF. The CDR3 bases are TGTGCCTGGAGTGTAGTATACCTCTACGAGCAGTACTTC. The full variable domain, completed using reference TRBV30 and TRBJ2-7, is SQTIHQWPATLVQPVGSPLSLECTVEGTSNPNLYWYRQAAGRGLQLLFYSVGIGQISSEVPQNLSASRPQDRQFILSSKKLLLSDSGFYLCAWSVVYLYEQYFGPGTRLTVT.

V gene TRBV19 combines with J gene TRBJ2-2, with TRBD2 as a possible D gene (5 bases). The CDR3 consists of 17 residues. From germline, CDR1 is LNHDA and CDR2 SQIVND (reference sequence). V was clipped by 2 bases and J by 4 bases, with 17 bases between them. The CDR3 DNA is TGTGCCAGTAGTATATTCGGAGGCCTCCAGTCCACCGGGGAGCTGTTTTTT. Translating gives CASSIFGGLQSTGELFF.

The genes are TRBV4-1 and TRBJ1-1, with D unresolved. CDR3 length: 15 residues. In germline, CDR1 is MGHRA, CDR2 YSYEKL. Trimming removed 2 bases at V and 1 base at J, with 11 bases between. The CDR3, as DNA: TGCGCCAGCAGCCAACAGACGGATACGAACACTGAAGCTTTCTTT. As protein: CASSQQTDTNTEAFF.

The chain has TRBV7-9 and TRBJ2-3; D may be TRBD1 or TRBD2 (5 bases each). The CDR3 runs to 15 residues. V lost 2 bases to trimming and J lost 0 bases, with 9 bases between them. Germline lookup yields CDR1 SEHNR and CDR2 FQNEAQ (reference sequence). The CDR3 nucleotides are TGTGCCAGCAGCTTATATGGGACGAGCACAGATACGCAGTATTTT. Translation gives CASSLYGTSTDTQYF.

The chain joins TRBV24-1 to TRBJ2-1; D call uncertain. The CDR3 runs to 12 residues. Trimming left V 9 bases short and J 4 bases short, with 9 bases between. CDR1 is KGHDR and CDR2 is SFDVKD in the germline V gene. The CDR3 DNA sequence: TGTGCCACCCGAGGACCTTACAATGAGCAGTTCTTC. Translation gives CATRGPYNEQFF.

The CDR3 loop reads CASSIEGQGTGELFF. CDR3 DNA: TGTGCCAGTAGTATAGAGGGACAGGGCACCGGGGAGCTGTTTTTT. The V gene is TRBV19, the J gene TRBJ2-2; 9 bases are a match to TRBD1. V dropped 0 bases and J dropped 4; count of bases not matched to a gene: 0. In germline, CDR1 is LNHDA, CDR2 SQIVND (reference sequence). The CDR3 is 15 amino acids.

The chain employs TRBV29-1 and TRBJ1-1; no reliable D call. The CDR3 runs to 15 residues. Trimming left V 0 bases short and J 3 bases short, with 14 bases between. Germline lookup yields CDR1 SQVTM and CDR2 ANQGSEA. As DNA, the CDR3 is TGCAGCGTTGAAGATGCGAAGGAGTGGGACACTGAAGCTTTCTTT. Its translation: CSVEDAKEWDTEAFF.

The chain joins TRBV4-1 to TRBJ1-1; unclear D gene. Germline V gene lookup returns CDR1 MGHRA and CDR2 YSYEKL. V lost 0 bases and J 9 bases, leaving 17 bases between the germline ends. This CDR3 is 15 amino acids long. CDR3 DNA sequence: TGCGCCAGCAGCCAAGATGGCGGGAAAAGGGAGAAAGCTTTCTTT. It is translated as CASSQDGGKREKAFF.